This T cell receptor (beta chain) was sequenced in a study of graft-versus-host responses after intestinal transplantation. About the study: Transplants were multivisceral, liver-intestinal, or isolated intestinal.

Study results and limitations: Patients who carried graft-donor T cell macrochimerism also had high graft-versus-host to host-versus-graft clonal ratios in their allografts. Recipient bone marrow held GvH clones, some seen earlier in ileum or blood.

TCRdb keeps only in-frame clones here, not all; method: immunoSEQ multiplex PCR. In the table there are tens of thousands of clones, around 90% of which are singletons. CDR1 and CDR2 from the germline V gene are SNHLY and FYNNEI. Trimming cost V 1 base and J 7 bases, with 15 bases left between them. The CDR3 runs to 15 residues. This clone has a single count. The antigen is not known. The posterior iliac crest or another chosen site supplied post-transplant bone marrow aspirates. The chain recombines TRBV2 with TRBJ2-3; TRBD1 might be the D (6 bases). The specimen comprised bone marrow, sampled nearly 750 days after intestinal transplantation. This TCR was sampled from a human patient who received an intestinal transplant, so some T cells may come from the graft donor. The CDR3 loop is CASSEGQDQGNTQYF. The CDR3 nucleotides read TGTGCCAGCAGTGAAGGACAGGACCAGGGGAATACGCAGTATTTT.